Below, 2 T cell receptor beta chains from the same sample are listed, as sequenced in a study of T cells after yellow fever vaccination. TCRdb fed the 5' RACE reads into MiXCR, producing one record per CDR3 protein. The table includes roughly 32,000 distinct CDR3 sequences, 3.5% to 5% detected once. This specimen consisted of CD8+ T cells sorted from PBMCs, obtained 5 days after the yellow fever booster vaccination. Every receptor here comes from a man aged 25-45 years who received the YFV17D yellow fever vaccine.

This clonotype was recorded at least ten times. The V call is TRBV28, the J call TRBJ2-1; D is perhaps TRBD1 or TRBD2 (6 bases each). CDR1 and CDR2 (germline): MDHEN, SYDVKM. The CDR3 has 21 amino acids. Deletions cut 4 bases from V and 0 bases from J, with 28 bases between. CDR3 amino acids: CASSSSPNLGGKYYSYNEQFF. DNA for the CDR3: TGTGCCAGCAGTTCCTCCCCCAACCTAGGGGGGAAATATTACTCCTACAATGAGCAGTTCTTC.

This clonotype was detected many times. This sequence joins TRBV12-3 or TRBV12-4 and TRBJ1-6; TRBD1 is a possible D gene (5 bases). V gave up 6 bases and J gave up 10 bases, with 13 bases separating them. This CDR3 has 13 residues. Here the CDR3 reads CASSPGGGSPLHF. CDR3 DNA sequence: TGTGCCAGCAGCCCCGGGGGTGGGTCACCCCTCCACTTT.